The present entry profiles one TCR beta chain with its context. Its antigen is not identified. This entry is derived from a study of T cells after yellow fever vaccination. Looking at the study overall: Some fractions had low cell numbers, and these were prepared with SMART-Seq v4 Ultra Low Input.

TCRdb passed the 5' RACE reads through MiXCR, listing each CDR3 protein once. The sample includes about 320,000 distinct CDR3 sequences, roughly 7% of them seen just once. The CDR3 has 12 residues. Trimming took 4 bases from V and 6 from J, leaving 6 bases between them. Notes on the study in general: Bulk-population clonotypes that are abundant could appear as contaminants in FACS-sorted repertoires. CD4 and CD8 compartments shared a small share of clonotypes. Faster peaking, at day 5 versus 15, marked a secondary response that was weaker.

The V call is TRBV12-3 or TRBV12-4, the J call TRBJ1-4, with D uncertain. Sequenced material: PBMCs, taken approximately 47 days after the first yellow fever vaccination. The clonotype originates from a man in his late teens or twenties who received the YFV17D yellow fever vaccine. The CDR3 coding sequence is TGTGCCAGCAGTTCCGTTGATGAAAAACTGTTTTTT. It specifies CASSSVDEKLFF.